One TCR beta chain is described in this entry. The repertoire was sequenced with immunoSEQ multiplex PCR; TCRdb's copy has only in-frame clones and lacks some. This table has 9,000 to 13,000 clones, about 66% appearing once. This entry comes from a study of regulatory dendritic cells for organ transplantation. The germline V and J ends were trimmed by 0 bases and 8 bases, with 17 bases remaining between them. Per the germline V gene, CDR1 is SGHAT and CDR2 is FQNNGV. There are 16 residues in the CDR3. The rearrangement links TRBV11-2 to TRBJ2-4, with D possibly matching TRBD1 (7 bases). The TCR was taken from a human donor in good health. Sequencing input: memory CD8+ T cells from blood. Subset noted: CD45RO+ memory T cells. The chain's CDR3 is CASSLEGGQWEHIQYF. The CDR3 DNA reads as TGTGCCAGCAGCTTAGAGGGGGGACAGTGGGAACACATTCAGTACTTC.